This entry is about one TCR beta chain. What it recognizes is unknown. The CDR3 sequence is 12 residues long. The germline V and J ends were trimmed by 6 bases and 13 bases, with 16 bases remaining between them. Germline CDR1 MNHEY, CDR2 SVGAGI. This record comes from a study of blood T cells in healthy people across ages. A second PCR, run for about 7 to 12 cycles, used a sample-barcoded 5' primer plus a J-beta primer mix. Carrying 12 random nucleotides, a template-switch adaptor labeled each individual cDNA molecule. TCRdb passed the 5' RACE reads through MiXCR, listing each CDR3 protein once. The table has roughly 720,000 distinct CDR3 sequences, 53% seen once. The individuals who served as donors were healthy Caucasians living in Russia, aged roughly 6 to 100. Study-level results: Higher naive T cell percentage went strongly together with higher TCR beta diversity. Not knowing donor CMV status may have confounded expanded clonotype changes.

This chain connects TRBV6-5 to TRBJ2-4; D unresolved. Sequenced: blood. The source is a man at least 80 years old in good health. CDR3 in DNA: TGTGCCAGCAGCGACGAACTTCGTGGGCAGTACTTC. It translates to CASSDELRGQYF.